Below are 3 T cell receptor beta chains sequenced from a single sample in a study of blood T cell repertoires in COVID-19. Here immunoSEQ multiplex PCR was the method, and the copy in TCRdb shows in-frame clones only, minus some. The table shows fewer than 350,000 clones, with more than 85% occurring only once. The source material was PBMCs or T cells enriched from blood (not recorded which). The receptors were sampled from a man aged 40-55 years who had been exposed to COVID-19.

The chain recombines TRBV11-2 with TRBJ2-1, with 7 positions matching TRBD2. Trimming removed 1 base from V and 7 bases from J; junction bases left unmatched: 7. Germline V CDR1 and CDR2: SGHAT, FQNNGV. CDR3 length: 15 amino acids. The chain's CDR3 is CASSLGAGEGNEQFF. The CDR3 DNA is TGTGCCAGCAGCTTAGGCGCGGGAGAGGGGAATGAGCAGTTCTTC.

This sequence joins TRBV2 and TRBJ1-5; D ambiguous. Germline V lookup: CDR1 SNHLY, CDR2 FYNNEI. This CDR3 comprises 14 residues. The ends were cut back, 6 bases at V and 4 bases at J, with 13 bases in the middle. Written as DNA, the CDR3 is TGTGCCAGCAGCCCCGAGAGTACGAATCAGCCCCAGCATTTT. As protein: CASSPESTNQPQHF.

The rearrangement joins TRBV29-1 to TRBJ1-2, with D unresolved. Trimming took off 1 base at V and 7 bases at J, with 13 bases between the two ends. This CDR3 is 13 amino acids long. In germline, CDR1 is SQVTM, CDR2 ANQGSEA. The CDR3 is CSVEGQPSGGYTF. CDR3 nucleotides: TGCAGCGTTGAAGGTCAGCCCTCGGGTGGCTACACCTTC.